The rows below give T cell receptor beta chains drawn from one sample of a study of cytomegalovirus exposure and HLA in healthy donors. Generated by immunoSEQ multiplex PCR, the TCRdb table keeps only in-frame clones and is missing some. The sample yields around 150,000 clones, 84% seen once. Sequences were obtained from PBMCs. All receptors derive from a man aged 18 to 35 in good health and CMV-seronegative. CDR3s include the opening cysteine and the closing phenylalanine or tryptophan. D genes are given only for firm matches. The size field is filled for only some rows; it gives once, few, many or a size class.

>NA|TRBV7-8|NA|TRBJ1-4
CASHGGGLYEKLFF
TGTGCCAGCCACGGGGGGGGGCTGTATGAAAAACTGTTTTTT
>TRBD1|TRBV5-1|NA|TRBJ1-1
CASSWDRWTEAFF
TGCGCCAGCAGCTGGGACAGATGGACTGAAGCTTTCTTT
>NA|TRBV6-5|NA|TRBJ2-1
CASSYSKSFNEQFF
TGTGCCAGCAGTTACTCGAAAAGCTTCAATGAGCAGTTCTTC
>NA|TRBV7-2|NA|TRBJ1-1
CASSLRQMNTEAFF
TGTGCCAGCAGCTTAAGACAGATGAACACTGAAGCTTTCTTT
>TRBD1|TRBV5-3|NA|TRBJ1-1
CARSFGQGRDTEAFF
TGTGCCAGAAGCTTCGGACAGGGCCGGGACACTGAAGCTTTCTTT
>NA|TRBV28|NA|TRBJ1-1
CASSFARYSGMNTEAFF
TGTGCCAGCAGTTTTGCCCGATACTCAGGGATGAACACTGAAGCTTTCTTT
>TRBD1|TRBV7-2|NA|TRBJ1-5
CASSLGRGKWQPQHF
TGTGCCAGCAGCTTAGGCAGGGGGAAATGGCAGCCCCAGCATTTT
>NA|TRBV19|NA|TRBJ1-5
CASSMAVVTAGSNQPQHF
TGTGCCAGTAGTATGGCAGTAGTGACAGCTGGTAGCAATCAGCCCCAGCATTTT
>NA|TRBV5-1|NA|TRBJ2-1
CASSLDAEAYNEQFF
TGCGCCAGCAGCTTGGACGCGGAAGCCTACAATGAGCAGTTCTTC
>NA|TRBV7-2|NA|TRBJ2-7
CASSQSGRRGVEQYF
TGTGCCAGCAGCCAGTCGGGTCGGCGGGGCGTCGAGCAGTACTTC
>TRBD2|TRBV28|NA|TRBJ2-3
CASSPWGLAGGPDLKNTQYF
TGTGCCAGCAGCCCTTGGGGACTAGCGGGAGGGCCAGATCTCAAGAATACGCAGTATTTT
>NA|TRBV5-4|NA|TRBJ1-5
CASSFEGQPQHF
TGTGCCAGCAGCTTCGAGGGTCAGCCCCAGCATTTT
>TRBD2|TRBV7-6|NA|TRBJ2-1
CASSLTGGASYNEQFF
TGTGCCAGCAGCTTAACCGGGGGGGCGTCCTACAATGAGCAGTTCTTC
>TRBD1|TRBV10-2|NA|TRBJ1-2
CASGQEAGYTF
TGCGCCAGCGGACAGGAGGCTGGCTACACCTTC
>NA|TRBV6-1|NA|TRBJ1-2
CASRTQGFYGYTF
TGTGCCAGCAGGACACAGGGATTCTATGGCTACACCTTC
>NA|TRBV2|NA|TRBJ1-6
CASSTTGLGSSPLHF
TGTGCCAGCAGTACTACGGGACTAGGGAGTTCACCCCTCCACTTT
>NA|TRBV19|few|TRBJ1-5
CASSIGQSNQPQHF
TGTGCCAGTAGTATAGGGCAGAGCAATCAGCCCCAGCATTTT
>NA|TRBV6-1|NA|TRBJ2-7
CASSRDTLYEQYF
TGTGCCAGCAGTCGGGACACCCTCTACGAGCAGTACTTC
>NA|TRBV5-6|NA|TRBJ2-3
CASSYRENTQYF
TGTGCCAGCAGTTACAGGGAGAATACGCAGTATTTT
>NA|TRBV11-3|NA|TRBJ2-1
CASSNIGNYNEQFF
TGTGCCAGCAGCAATATTGGCAACTACAATGAGCAGTTCTTC
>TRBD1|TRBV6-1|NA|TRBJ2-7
CASSQTGWSYEQYF
TGTGCCAGCAGTCAGACAGGGTGGTCCTACGAGCAGTACTTC
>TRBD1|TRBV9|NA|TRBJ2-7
CASSRTGGSYEQYF
TGTGCCAGCAGCCGGACAGGGGGTTCCTACGAGCAGTACTTC
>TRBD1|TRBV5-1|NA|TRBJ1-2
CASSLGQGAGGYTF
TGCGCCAGCAGCTTGGGACAGGGCGCCGGCGGCTACACCTTC
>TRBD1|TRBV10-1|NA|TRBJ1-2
CASSVYFGQGAYTF
TGCGCCAGCAGTGTTTATTTTGGGCAGGGGGCCTACACCTTC
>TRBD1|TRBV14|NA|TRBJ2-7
CASSQVATGGSYEQYF
TGTGCCAGCAGCCAAGTGGCGACAGGGGGGAGTTACGAGCAGTACTTC
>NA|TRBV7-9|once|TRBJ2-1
CASSFGGREQFF
TGTGCCAGCAGCTTCGGGGGGCGCGAGCAGTTCTTC
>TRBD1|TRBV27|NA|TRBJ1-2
CASSLGTGSNYGYTF
TGTGCCAGCAGTTTGGGGACAGGCTCTAACTATGGCTACACCTTC
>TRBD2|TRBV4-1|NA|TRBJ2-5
CASSHRLAGEYQETQYF
TGCGCCAGCAGCCACCGACTAGCGGGAGAGTACCAAGAGACCCAGTACTTC
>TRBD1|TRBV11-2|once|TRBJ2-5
CASKKEQGYQETQYF
TGTGCCAGCAAGAAGGAACAGGGGTACCAAGAGACCCAGTACTTC
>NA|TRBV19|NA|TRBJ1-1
CASRPAKHTSWTEAFF
TGTGCCAGTAGACCCGCCAAGCATACGAGTTGGACTGAAGCTTTCTTT
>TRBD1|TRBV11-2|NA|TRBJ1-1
CASSLNRGEAFF
TGTGCCAGCAGCTTAAACAGGGGAGAAGCTTTCTTT
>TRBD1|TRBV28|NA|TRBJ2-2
CASRHTGVLTGELFF
TGTGCCAGCAGGCATACAGGGGTTTTAACCGGGGAGCTGTTTTTT
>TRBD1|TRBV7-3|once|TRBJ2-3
CASSRGTGSTDTQYF
TGTGCCAGCAGCCGCGGGACAGGGAGCACAGATACGCAGTATTTT
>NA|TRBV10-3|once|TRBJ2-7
CAISDRGSYYEQYF
TGTGCCATCAGTGATAGGGGCAGTTACTACGAGCAGTACTTC
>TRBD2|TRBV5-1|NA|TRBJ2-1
CASSLVTVLVAGPYNEQFF
TGCGCCAGCAGCTTGGTGACAGTTCTTGTAGCGGGACCCTACAATGAGCAGTTCTTC
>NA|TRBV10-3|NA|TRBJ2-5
CAISETKETQYF
TGTGCCATCAGTGAGACTAAAGAGACCCAGTACTTC
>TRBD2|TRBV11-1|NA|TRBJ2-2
CASSLSRTSGPAGELFF
TGTGCCAGCAGCCTCAGCCGGACTAGCGGCCCAGCCGGGGAGCTGTTTTTT
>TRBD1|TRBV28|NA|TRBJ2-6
CASSPQGAGANVLTF
TGTGCCAGCAGTCCGCAGGGGGCTGGGGCCAACGTCCTGACTTTC